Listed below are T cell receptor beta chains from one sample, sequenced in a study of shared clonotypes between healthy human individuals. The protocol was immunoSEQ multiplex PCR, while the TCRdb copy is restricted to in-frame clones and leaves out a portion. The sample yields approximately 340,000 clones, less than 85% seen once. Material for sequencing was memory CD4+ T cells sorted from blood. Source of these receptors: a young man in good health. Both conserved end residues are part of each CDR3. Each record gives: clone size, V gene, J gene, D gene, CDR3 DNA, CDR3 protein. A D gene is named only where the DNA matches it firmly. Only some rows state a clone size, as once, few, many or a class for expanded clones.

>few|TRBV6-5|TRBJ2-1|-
TGTGCCAGCAGTTCGGGGAATGAGCAGTTCTTC
CASSSGNEQFF
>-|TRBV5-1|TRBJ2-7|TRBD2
TGCGCCAGCAGCTTGGGATCCGGGGGGTACTCCTACGAGCAGTACTTC
CASSLGSGGYSYEQYF
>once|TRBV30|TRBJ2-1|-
TGTGCCTGGAGACAGGGATCGTCCGTGAATGAGCAGTTCTTC
CAWRQGSSVNEQFF
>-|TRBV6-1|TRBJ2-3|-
TGTGCCAGCGTTAGGGGACTTAGCACAGATACGCAGTATTTT
CASVRGLSTDTQYF
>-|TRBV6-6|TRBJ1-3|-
TGTGCCAGCAGTGGGACCGCGAACACCATATATTTT
CASSGTANTIYF
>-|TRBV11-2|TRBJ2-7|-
TGTGCCAGCAGCTTAACAACGGGGAACAACGAGCAGTACTTC
CASSLTTGNNEQYF
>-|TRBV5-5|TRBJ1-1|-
TGTGCCAGCAGCTTGGATGGGGGGGCGTTCACTGAAGCTTTCTTT
CASSLDGGAFTEAFF
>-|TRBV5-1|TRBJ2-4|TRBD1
TGCGCCAGCAGCTTGGAGGGCGGGACAGGGAGTCGAGAATACTTC
CASSLEGGTGSREYF
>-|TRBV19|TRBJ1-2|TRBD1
TGTGCCAGTAGTATAGACAGGGGGGCGAACTATGGCTACACCTTC
CASSIDRGANYGYTF
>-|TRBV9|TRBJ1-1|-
TGTGCCAGCAGCCTAGCTGGCCATAGCACTGAAGCTTTCTTT
CASSLAGHSTEAFF
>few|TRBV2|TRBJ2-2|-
TGTGCCAGCAGTGTGCTAGCTTACACCGGGGAGCTGTTTTTT
CASSVLAYTGELFF
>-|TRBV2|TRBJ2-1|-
TGTGCCAGCAGTGCCGACTTGAACAATGAGCAGTTCTTC
CASSADLNNEQFF
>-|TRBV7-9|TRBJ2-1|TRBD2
TGTGCCAGCAGCTTAGATCACGGGAGGGCCTACAATGAGCAGTTCTTC
CASSLDHGRAYNEQFF
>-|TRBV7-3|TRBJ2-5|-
TGTGCCAGCAGCTTAATCTCCCAAGAGACCCAGTACTTC
CASSLISQETQYF
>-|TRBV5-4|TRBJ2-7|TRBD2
TGTGCCAGCAGCCCTTCTAGCGGGACTCACTCCTACGAGCAGTACTTC
CASSPSSGTHSYEQYF
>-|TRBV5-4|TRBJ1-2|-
TGTGCCACCGCGGGGGGTCCAGCTAACTATGGCTACACCTTC
CATAGGPANYGYTF
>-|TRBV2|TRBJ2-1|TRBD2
TGTGCCAGCAGGAGGGCACTAGCGGGAGACAATGAGCAGTTCTTC
CASRRALAGDNEQFF
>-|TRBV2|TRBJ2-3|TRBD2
TGTGCCAGCTCTCGAGCGGGAGCCCACACAGATACGCAGTATTTT
CASSRAGAHTDTQYF
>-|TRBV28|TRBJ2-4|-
TGTGCCAGCAGTTTATCAAATGGGGCTGCCAAAAACATTCAGTACTTC
CASSLSNGAAKNIQYF
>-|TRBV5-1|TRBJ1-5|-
TGCGCCAGCAGCTTGAGCTACGATCAGCCCCAGCATTTT
CASSLSYDQPQHF
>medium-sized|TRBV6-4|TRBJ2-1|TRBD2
TGTGCCAGCAGTCTCCTAGCGGGAGTAGGTGAGCAGTTCTTC
CASSLLAGVGEQFF
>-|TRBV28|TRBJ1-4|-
TGTGCCAGCAGTTTACCAGGGAAAGCTGAAAAACTGTTTTTT
CASSLPGKAEKLFF
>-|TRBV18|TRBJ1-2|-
TGTGCCAGCTCACCATTGGGTTCGGGCTATGGCTACACCTTC
CASSPLGSGYGYTF
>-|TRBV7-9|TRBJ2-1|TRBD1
TGTGCCAGCAGCCCTACCCGGACAGGATTTTACAATGAGCAGTTCTTC
CASSPTRTGFYNEQFF
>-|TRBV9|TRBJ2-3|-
TGTGCCAGCTCCACAGGGTCAGGTGCAGATACGCAGTATTTT
CASSTGSGADTQYF
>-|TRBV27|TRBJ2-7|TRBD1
TGTGCCAGCAGCAGGAGCCTGACAGGGTTGAGTTTGGCGCAGCAGTACTTC
CASSRSLTGLSLAQQYF
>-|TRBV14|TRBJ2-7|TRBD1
TGTGCCAGCAGCCAAGCAAGAGGGACAGGCCCCTACGAGCAGTACTTC
CASSQARGTGPYEQYF
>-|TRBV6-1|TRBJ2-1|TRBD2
TGTGCCAGCAGGGGGGACTACTCTGACCTTGTCTTC
CASRGDYSDLVF
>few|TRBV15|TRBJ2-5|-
TGTGCCACCAGCAGAGGGACGTTCCAAGAGACCCAGTACTTC
CATSRGTFQETQYF
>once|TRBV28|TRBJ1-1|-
TGTGCCAGCAAGAACAGACCCATGAACACTGAAGCTTTCTTT
CASKNRPMNTEAFF
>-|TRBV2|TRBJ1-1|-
TGTGCCAGCAGTGAAGCTCACAGCGGAATGAACACTGAAGCTTTCTTT
CASSEAHSGMNTEAFF
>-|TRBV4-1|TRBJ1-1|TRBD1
TGCGCCAGCAGCCGTCTCCCCCAGGGGGAGGAAGCTTTCTTT
CASSRLPQGEEAFF
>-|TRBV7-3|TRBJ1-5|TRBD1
TGTGCCAGCAGCTTCCTCTTCGACAGGGGGAATCAGCCCCAGCATTTT
CASSFLFDRGNQPQHF
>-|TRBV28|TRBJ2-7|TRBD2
TGTGCCATCGAGAGCGGGGCGATGGACGAGCAGTACTTC
CAIESGAMDEQYF
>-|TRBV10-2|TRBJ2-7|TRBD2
TGCGCCAGCAAGAACAGGGGTGATCCGGGGGGTAGGACTAGCGGATTCTACGAGCAGTACTTC
CASKNRGDPGGRTSGFYEQYF
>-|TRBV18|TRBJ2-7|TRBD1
TGTGCCAGCTCACTAACAGGGGGCTCTTCCTACGAGCAGTACTTC
CASSLTGGSSYEQYF
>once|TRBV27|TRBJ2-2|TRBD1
TGTGCCAGCAGCCCCATTGGAGGACAGGAGGACACCGGGGAGCTGTTTTTT
CASSPIGGQEDTGELFF
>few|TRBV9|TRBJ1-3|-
TGTGCCAGCAGCGTAGTCCCCGCGACCTCCCGCAGCTCTGGAAACACCATATATTTT
CASSVVPATSRSSGNTIYF
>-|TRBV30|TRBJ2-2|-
TGTGCCTGGAGATCGGGTCTTCGCACCGGGGAGCTGTTTTTT
CAWRSGLRTGELFF
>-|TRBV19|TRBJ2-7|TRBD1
TGTGCCAGTAGTACAGACCCCGGCAGGGGGCGGCAATACGAGCAGTACTTC
CASSTDPGRGRQYEQYF
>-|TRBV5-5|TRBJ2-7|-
TGTGCCAGCAGCTTGGTTGCAGTAAGCTCCTACGAGCAGTACTTC
CASSLVAVSSYEQYF
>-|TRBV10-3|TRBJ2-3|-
TGTGCCATCAGGGATTCTGAGGGAGGAGATACGCAGTATTTT
CAIRDSEGGDTQYF
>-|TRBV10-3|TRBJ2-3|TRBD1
TGTGCCATCAGTGGACAGGGGGCAGATACGCAGTATTTT
CAISGQGADTQYF
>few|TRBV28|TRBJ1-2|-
TGTGCCAGCAGTTTTCCGCCATACTATGGCTACACCTTC
CASSFPPYYGYTF
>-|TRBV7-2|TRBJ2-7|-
TGTGCCAGCAGCCATGGGGGAAACTCCTACGAGCAGTACTTC
CASSHGGNSYEQYF
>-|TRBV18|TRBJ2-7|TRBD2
TGTGCCAGCTCATCTTCCGGGCCTTCTAGCGGTAGCTCCTACGAGCAGTACTTC
CASSSSGPSSGSSYEQYF
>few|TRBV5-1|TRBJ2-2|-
TGCGCCAGCAGCCCGACGGTTTCCTCCGGGGAGCTGTTTTTT
CASSPTVSSGELFF
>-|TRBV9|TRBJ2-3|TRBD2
TGTGCCAGCAGCGGGGGACTAGCGGGAGTAGATACGCAGTATTTT
CASSGGLAGVDTQYF
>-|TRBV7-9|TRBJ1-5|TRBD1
TGTGCCAGCACAGGGGGGGCAGGGAGTGTCAATCAGCCCCAGCATTTT
CASTGGAGSVNQPQHF
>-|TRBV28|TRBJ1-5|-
TGTGCCAGCAGTCGGGACAACAATCAGCCCCAGCATTTT
CASSRDNNQPQHF
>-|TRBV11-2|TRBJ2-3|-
TGTGCCAGCAGCTTAGTGGGTAGCACAGATACGCAGTATTTT
CASSLVGSTDTQYF
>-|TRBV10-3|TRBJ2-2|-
TGTGCCATCAGTGAGTCAATAGCCGGGGAGCTGTTTTTT
CAISESIAGELFF
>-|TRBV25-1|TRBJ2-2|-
TGTGCCAGCAGTGAATCACAGGGAAGCACCGGGGAGCTGTTTTTT
CASSESQGSTGELFF
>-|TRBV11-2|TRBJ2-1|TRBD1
TGTGCCAGCAGCTCATCACAGGGGCCCCCCTACAATGAGCAGTTCTTC
CASSSSQGPPYNEQFF
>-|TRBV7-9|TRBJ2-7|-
TGTGCCAGCAACCCGGGGGCGGGGTACGAGCAGTACTTC
CASNPGAGYEQYF
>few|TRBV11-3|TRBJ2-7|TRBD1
TGTGCCAGCAGCTTAGGGGGAGTGGGACAGGCACACGAGCAGTACTTC
CASSLGGVGQAHEQYF
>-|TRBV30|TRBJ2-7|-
TGTGCCTACACGGCCAGGGGCTCCTACGAGCAGTACTTC
CAYTARGSYEQYF
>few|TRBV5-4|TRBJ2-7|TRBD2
TGTGCCAGCAGTTCACCGGGACTAGGGGACTACGAGCAGTACTTC
CASSSPGLGDYEQYF
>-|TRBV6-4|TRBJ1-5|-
TGTGCCAGCTCAGCTTTTAGCAATCAGCCCCAGCATTTT
CASSAFSNQPQHF